The clone carrying this TCR beta chain was seen once. The sample originates from a study of blood T cell repertoires in COVID-19. Across the study: Both acute and convalescent COVID-19 samples were obtained from the United States, Italy and Spain. The cDNA or gDNA used as material had been derived from T cells, B-cell-depleted T cells, or PBMCs.

As processed by the authors: Nucleated cell counts were estimated from reference gene primer amplification. Here immunoSEQ multiplex PCR was the method, and the copy in TCRdb shows in-frame clones only, minus some. D and trimming were read from the DNA, whereas the V and J calls and clone size are those reported in that table. The sample has a few hundred thousand clones, approximately 77% seen once. The CDR3 spans 14 residues. Germline V gene data show CDR1 as SGHRS and CDR2 as YFSETQ. V lost 4 bases, J lost 5 bases, and 15 bases lay in between. Sequenced sample: peripheral blood. The receptor comes from a woman aged 18-35 years with acute or convalescent COVID-19. The rearrangement joins TRBV5-1 to TRBJ1-1, with unresolved D. Here the CDR3 DNA reads TGCGCCAGCAGCGTCTTCTCGGGCGGGACTGAAGCTTTCTTT. Its translation: CASSVFSGGTEAFF.